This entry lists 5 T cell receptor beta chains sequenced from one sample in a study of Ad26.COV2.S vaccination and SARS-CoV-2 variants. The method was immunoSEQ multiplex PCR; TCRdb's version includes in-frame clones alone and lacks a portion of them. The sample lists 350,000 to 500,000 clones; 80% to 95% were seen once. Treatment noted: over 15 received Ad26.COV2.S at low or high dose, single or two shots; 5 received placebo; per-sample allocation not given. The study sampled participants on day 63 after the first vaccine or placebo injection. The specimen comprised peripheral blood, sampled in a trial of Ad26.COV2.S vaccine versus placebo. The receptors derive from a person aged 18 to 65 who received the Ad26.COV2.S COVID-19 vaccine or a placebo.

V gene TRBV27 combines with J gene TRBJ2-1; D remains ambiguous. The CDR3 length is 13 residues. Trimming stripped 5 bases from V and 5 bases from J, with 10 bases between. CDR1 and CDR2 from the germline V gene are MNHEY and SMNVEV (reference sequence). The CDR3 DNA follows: TGTGCCAGCAGTCCTCTCCCCCACAATGAGCAGTTCTTC. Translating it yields CASSPLPHNEQFF.

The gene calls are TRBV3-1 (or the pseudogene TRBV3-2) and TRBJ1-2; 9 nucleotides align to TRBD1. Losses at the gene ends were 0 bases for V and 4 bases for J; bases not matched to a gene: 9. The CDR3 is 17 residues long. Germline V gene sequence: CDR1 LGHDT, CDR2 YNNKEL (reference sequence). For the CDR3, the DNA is TGTGCCAGCAGCCAAGATGGGGACAGGGACAACTCCTATGGCTACACCTTC. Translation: CASSQDGDRDNSYGYTF.

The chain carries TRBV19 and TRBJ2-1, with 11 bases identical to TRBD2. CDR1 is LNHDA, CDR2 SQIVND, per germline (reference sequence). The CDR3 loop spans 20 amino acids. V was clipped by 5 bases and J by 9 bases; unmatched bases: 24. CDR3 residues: CASSSRLAGGPGPGMGEQFF. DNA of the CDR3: TGTGCCAGTAGTTCCCGCTTAGCGGGAGGGCCGGGCCCCGGAATGGGTGAGCAGTTCTTC.

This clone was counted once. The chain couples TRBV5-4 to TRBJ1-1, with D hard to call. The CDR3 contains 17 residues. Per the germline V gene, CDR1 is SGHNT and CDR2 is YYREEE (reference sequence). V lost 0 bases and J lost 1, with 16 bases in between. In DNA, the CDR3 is TGTGCCAGCAGCTTGGGAGGGCTCGCATTGGGGAACACTGAAGCTTTCTTT. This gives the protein CASSLGGLALGNTEAFF.

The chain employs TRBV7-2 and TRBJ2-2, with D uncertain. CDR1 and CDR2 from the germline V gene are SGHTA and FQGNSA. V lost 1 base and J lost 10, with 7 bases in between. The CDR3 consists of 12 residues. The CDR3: CASSLGWEELFF. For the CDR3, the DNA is TGTGCCAGCAGCTTAGGGTGGGAGGAGCTGTTTTTT.